The sequence of this T cell receptor beta chain was determined in a study of T cell repertoires in cytomegalovirus infection. Turning to the study itself: CMV infection together with matching HLA type was indicated by public TCR beta signatures.

TCRdb recomputed calls from the reads with MiXCR, one row per CDR3 protein. This table holds approximately 600,000 distinct CDR3 sequences, almost 40% found once. This clonotype was found many times. Its cognate antigen is unknown. The source material was cultured PBMCs, sampled from culture after CMV antigen stimulation. The TCR comes from a human donor in good health (CMV status not recorded). Some clones in this sample may be carry-over from other donors' samples.

CDR3 region: CASSLGQNTEAFF. The CDR3 coding sequence is TGTGCCAGCAGCTTAGGGCAGAACACTGAAGCTTTCTTT. The rearrangement links TRBV7-2 to TRBJ1-1; D is ambiguous. CDR1 is SGHTA and CDR2 is FQGNSA in the germline V gene. V shed 1 base and J shed 1 base, with 4 bases lying between them. The CDR3 sequence is 13 residues long.